This T cell receptor (beta chain) was captured by sequencing in a study of T cells expressing NK-cell markers. As for the study in general: Researchers got TCR beta repertoires out of sorted CD3+CD56+NKG2C+, CD3+CD56+NKG2C- and CD3+CD56-NKG2C+ T cells. Seven sequenced donors out of eight were HCMV-seropositive, one seronegative. Study-wide findings and caveats: A range of 1.0-7.0% of CD8+ T cells consisted of dominant NKG2C+ clonotypes in more than five donors. A few donors' CD3+CD56-NKG2C+ cells were dominated by the same clonotypes.

TCRdb reprocessed the 5' RACE reads; each CDR3 protein has one entry and no DNA is given. This sample contains 350,000 to 500,000 distinct CDR3 sequences. CDR1 DFQATT and CDR2 SNEGSKA come from the germline V gene (reference sequence). The CDR3 loop spans 13 amino acids. Comments on this clonotype: Its antigen is not identified.

Sequencing used blood T cells: a sorted CD56 or NKG2C T cell subset, CD4+ or CD8+ T cells, or bulk PBMC T cells (not recorded which). The sequence was obtained from a woman between 18 and 69 years old in good health. The V and J genes are TRBV20-1 and TRBJ2-5. The chain's CDR3 is CSAGPFGSETQYF.